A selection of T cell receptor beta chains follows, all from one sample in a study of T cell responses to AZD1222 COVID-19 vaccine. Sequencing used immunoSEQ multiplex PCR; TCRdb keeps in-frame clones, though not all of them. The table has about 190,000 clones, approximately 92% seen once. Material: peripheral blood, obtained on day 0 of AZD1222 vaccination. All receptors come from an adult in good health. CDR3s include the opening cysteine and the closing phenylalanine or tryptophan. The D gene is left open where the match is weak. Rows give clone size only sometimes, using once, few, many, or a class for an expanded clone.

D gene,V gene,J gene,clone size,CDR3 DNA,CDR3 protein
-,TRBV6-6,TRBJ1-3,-,TGTGCCAGCAGTTTTACAGAGGAACGAAACACCATATATTTT,CASSFTEERNTIYF
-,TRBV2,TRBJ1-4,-,TGTGCCAGCAGTCTTGACAGAACGATTAATGAAAAACTGTTTTTT,CASSLDRTINEKLFF
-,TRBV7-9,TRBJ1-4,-,TGTGCCAGCAGCCTACAGGGTACTAATGAAAAACTGTTTTTT,CASSLQGTNEKLFF
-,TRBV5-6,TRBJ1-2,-,TGTGCCAGCAGCTTGTTAAGTGGCTACACCTTC,CASSLLSGYTF
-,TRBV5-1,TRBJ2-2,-,TGCGCCAGCAGCTTTAAGGGGAACACCGGGGAGCTGTTTTTT,CASSFKGNTGELFF
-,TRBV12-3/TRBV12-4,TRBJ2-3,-,TGTGCCAGCAGCCTCATGGGGTCAGATACGCAGTATTTT,CASSLMGSDTQYF
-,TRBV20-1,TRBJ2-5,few,TGCAGTGTGAAGACCGGGGAGACCCAGTACTTC,CSVKTGETQYF
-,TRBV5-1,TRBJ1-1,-,TGCGCCAGCAGCTCCCAGGGGCTGAACACTGAAGCTTTCTTT,CASSSQGLNTEAFF
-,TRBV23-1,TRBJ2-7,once,TGCGCCAGCAGCCTCAACAGAGAAAACAGGGCCCACGAGCAGTACTTC,CASSLNRENRAHEQYF
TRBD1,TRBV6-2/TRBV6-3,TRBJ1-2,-,TGTGCCAGCAGTTCTTCTCGACAGGGCGGCTACACCTTC,CASSSSRQGGYTF
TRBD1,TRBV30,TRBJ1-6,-,TGTGCCTGGAGTGGGGGGACAGGGCCTTCACCCCTCCACTTT,CAWSGGTGPSPLHF
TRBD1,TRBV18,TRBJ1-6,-,TGTGCCAGCTCACCCAAGGGACAGGGCCCCTATAATTCACCCCTCCACTTT,CASSPKGQGPYNSPLHF
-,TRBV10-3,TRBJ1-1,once,TGTGCCATCAGAGACCGGGACAACCCCCAGAACACTGAAGCTTTCTTT,CAIRDRDNPQNTEAFF
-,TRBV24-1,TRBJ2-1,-,TGTGCCACCGCGGGCCCCTTAAGTGATGAGCAGTTCTTC,CATAGPLSDEQFF
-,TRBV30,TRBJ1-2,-,TGTGCCTGGAGTTCCAGGACGGCCAACTATGGCTACACCTTC,CAWSSRTANYGYTF
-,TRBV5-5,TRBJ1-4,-,TGTGCCAGCAGCTTCAGGCTTGGGAATGAAAAACTGTTTTTT,CASSFRLGNEKLFF
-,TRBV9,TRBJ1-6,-,TGTGCCAGCAGCGTAGACGGGGCACCCCTCCACTTT,CASSVDGAPLHF
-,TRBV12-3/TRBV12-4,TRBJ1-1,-,TGTGCCAGCAGTTTATACGGGAACACTGAAGCTTTCTTT,CASSLYGNTEAFF
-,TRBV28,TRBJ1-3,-,TGTGCCAGCAGCGTTCCCCAGGGCTCTGGAAACACCATATATTTT,CASSVPQGSGNTIYF
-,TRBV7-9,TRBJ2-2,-,TGTGCCAGCAGCTTAGTTGCGTCTTCATACGACACCGGGGAGCTGTTTTTT,CASSLVASSYDTGELFF
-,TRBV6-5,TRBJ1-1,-,TGTGCCAGCAGTTATTCACGGCAGATGAACACTGAAGCTTTCTTT,CASSYSRQMNTEAFF
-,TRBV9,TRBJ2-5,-,TGTGCCAGCAGCGCTGCACAGGGGAGGCAAGAGACCCAGTACTTC,CASSAAQGRQETQYF
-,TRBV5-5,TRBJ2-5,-,TGTGCCAGCAGGAGGCCAGAAGAGACCCAGTACTTC,CASRRPEETQYF
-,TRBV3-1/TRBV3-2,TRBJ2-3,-,TGTGCCAGCAGCCAAGGAGGTCCAAGCACAGATACGCAGTATTTT,CASSQGGPSTDTQYF
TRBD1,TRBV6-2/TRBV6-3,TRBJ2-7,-,TGTGCCAGCAGTGACGGGCTGGGACAGGGAGGGCAGTACTTC,CASSDGLGQGGQYF
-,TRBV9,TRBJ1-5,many,TGTGCCAGCAGCGGCGAGGGATTCCAGCCCCAGCATTTT,CASSGEGFQPQHF
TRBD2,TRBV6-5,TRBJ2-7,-,TGTGCCAGCAGTTATTTGCTAGCGGGTACCTACGAGCAGTACTTC,CASSYLLAGTYEQYF
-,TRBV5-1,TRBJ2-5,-,TGCGCCAGCAGCTCCGTCAGGGGAGGAGAGACCCAGTACTTC,CASSSVRGGETQYF
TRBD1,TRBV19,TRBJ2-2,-,TGTGCCAGTAGAGGCCAGACAGGGGGTACCGGGGAGCTGTTTTTT,CASRGQTGGTGELFF
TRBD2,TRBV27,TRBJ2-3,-,TGTGCCAGCAGAAGGACTAGCGGGGGGGACGCAGATACGCAGTATTTT,CASRRTSGGDADTQYF
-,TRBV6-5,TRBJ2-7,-,TGTGCCAGCGGCAGTCCCTCCTACGAGCAGTACTTC,CASGSPSYEQYF
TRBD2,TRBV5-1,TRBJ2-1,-,TGCGCCAGCAGCTTTAGCGGGGGTCAATACAATGAGCAGTTCTTC,CASSFSGGQYNEQFF
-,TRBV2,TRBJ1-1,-,TGTGCCAGCATAAGGGAGGTGAACACTGAAGCTTTCTTT,CASIREVNTEAFF